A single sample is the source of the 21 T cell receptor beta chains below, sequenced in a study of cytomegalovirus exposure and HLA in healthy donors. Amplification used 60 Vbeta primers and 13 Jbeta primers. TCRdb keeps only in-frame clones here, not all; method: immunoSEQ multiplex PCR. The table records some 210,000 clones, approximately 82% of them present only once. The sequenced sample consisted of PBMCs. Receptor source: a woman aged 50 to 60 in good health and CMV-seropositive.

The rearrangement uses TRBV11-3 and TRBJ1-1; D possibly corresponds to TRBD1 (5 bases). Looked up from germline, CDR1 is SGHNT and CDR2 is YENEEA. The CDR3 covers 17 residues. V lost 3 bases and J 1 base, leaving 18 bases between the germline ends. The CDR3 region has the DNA TGTGCCAGCAGCTTGGAGACCTCAAAGGGGCGGAACACTGAAGCTTTCTTT. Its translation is CASSLETSKGRNTEAFF.

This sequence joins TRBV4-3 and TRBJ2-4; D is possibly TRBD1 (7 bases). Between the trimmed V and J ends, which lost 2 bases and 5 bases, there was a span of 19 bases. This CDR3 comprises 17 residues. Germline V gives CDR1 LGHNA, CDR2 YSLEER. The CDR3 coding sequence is TGCGCCAGCAGCCAATCCTTTACCGGCGGGACAGAAAACATTCAGTACTTC. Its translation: CASSQSFTGGTENIQYF.

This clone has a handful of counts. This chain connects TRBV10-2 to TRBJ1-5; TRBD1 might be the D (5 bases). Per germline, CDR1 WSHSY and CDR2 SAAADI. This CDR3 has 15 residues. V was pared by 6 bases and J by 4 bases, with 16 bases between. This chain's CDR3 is CASSEGLGRNQPQHF. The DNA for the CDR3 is TGCGCCAGCAGCGAGGGGTTGGGCCGGAATCAGCCCCAGCATTTT.

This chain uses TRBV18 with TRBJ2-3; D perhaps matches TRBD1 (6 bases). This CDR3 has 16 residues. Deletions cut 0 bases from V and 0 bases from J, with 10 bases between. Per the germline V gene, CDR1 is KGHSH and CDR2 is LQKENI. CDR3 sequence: CASSPPSGTSTDTQYF. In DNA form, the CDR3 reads TGTGCCAGCTCACCACCCTCCGGGACAAGCACAGATACGCAGTATTTT.

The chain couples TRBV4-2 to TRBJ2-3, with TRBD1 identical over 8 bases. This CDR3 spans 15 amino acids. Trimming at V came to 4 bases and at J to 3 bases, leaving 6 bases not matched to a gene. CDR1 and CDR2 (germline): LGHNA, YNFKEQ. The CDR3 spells CASSLQTGATDTQYF. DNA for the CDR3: TGTGCCAGCAGCCTTCAGACAGGGGCTACAGATACGCAGTATTTT.

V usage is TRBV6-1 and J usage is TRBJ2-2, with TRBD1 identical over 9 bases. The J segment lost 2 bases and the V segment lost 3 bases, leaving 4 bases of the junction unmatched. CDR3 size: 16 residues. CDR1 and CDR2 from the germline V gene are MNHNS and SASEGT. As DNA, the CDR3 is TGTGCCAGCAGTGAGAACAGGGGGCCTAACACCGGGGAGCTGTTTTTT. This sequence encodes CASSENRGPNTGELFF.

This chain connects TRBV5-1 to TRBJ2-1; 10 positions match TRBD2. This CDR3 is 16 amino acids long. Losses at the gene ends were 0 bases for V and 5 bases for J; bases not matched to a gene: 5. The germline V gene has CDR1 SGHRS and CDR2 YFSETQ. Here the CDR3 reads CASSLAAGLADNEQFF. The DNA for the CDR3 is TGCGCCAGCAGCTTGGCCGCCGGACTAGCGGACAATGAGCAGTTCTTC.

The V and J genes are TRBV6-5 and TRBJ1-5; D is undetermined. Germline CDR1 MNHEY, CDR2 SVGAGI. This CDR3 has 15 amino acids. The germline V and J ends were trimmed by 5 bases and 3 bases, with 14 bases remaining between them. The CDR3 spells CASSRTVHDNQPQHF. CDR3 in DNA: TGTGCCAGCAGTCGGACTGTCCATGACAATCAGCCCCAGCATTTT.

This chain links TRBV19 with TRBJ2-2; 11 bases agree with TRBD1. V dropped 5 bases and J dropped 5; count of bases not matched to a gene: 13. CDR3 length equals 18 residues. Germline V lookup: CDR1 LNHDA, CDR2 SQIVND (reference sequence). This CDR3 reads CASSLHGQGADGTGELFF. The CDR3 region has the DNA TGTGCCAGTAGTCTCCACGGACAGGGGGCTGATGGGACCGGGGAGCTGTTTTTT.

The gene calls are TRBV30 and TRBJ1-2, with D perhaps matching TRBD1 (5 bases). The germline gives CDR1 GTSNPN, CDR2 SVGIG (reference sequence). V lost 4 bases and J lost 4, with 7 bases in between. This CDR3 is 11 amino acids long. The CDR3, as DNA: TGTGCCTGGAACGGGGGCTATGGCTACACCTTC. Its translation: CAWNGGYGYTF.

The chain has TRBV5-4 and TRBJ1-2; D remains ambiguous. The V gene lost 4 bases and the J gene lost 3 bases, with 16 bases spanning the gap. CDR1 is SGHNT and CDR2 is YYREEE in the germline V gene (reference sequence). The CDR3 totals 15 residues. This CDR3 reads CASSPTPAVDYGYTF. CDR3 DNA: TGTGCCAGCAGCCCAACCCCTGCAGTGGACTATGGCTACACCTTC.

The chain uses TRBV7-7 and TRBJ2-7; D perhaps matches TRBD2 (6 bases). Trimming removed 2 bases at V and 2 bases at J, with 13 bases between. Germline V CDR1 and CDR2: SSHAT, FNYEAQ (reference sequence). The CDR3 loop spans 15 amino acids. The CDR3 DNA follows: TGTGCCAGCAGCTTAAGGGACTCCGGACCCTACGAGCAGTACTTC. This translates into CASSLRDSGPYEQYF.

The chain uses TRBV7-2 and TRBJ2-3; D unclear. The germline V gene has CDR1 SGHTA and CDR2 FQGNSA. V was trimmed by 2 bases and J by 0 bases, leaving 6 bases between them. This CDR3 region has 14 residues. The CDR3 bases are TGTGCCAGCAGCTTAAGAGCTAGCACAGATACGCAGTATTTT. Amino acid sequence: CASSLRASTDTQYF.

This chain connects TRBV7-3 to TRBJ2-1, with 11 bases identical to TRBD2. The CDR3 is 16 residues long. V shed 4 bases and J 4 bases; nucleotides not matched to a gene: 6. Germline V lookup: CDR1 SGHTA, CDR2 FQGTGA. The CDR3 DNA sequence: TGTGCCAGCAGCTCTCAGACTAGCGGGGCATACAATGAGCAGTTCTTC. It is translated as CASSSQTSGAYNEQFF. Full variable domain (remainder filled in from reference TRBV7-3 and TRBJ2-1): GAGVSQTPSNKVTEKGKYVELRCDPISGHTALYWYRQSLGQGPEFLIYFQGTGAADDSGLPNDRFFAVRPEGSVSTLKIQRTERGDSAVYLCASSSQTSGAYNEQFFGPGTRLTVL.

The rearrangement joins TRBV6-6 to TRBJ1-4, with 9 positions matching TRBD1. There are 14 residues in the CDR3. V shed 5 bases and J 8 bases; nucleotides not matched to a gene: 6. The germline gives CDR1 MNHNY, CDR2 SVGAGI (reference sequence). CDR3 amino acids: CASSRGQGREKLFF. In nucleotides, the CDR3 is TGTGCCAGCAGTCGGGGACAGGGTAGGGAAAAACTGTTTTTT.

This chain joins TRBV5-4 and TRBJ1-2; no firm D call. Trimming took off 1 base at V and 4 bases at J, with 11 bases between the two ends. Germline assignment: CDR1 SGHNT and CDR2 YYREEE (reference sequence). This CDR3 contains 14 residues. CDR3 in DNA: TGTGCCAGCAGCTTGCTGCGGGGTTTCTATGGCTACACCTTC. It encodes CASSLLRGFYGYTF.

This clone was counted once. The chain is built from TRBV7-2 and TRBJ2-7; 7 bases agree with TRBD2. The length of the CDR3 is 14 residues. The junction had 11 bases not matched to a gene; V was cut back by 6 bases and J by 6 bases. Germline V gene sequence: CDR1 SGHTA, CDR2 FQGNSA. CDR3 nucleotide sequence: TGTGCCAGCAGTCCGGGACTACCTCTCGGCGAGCAGTACTTC. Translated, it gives CASSPGLPLGEQYF.

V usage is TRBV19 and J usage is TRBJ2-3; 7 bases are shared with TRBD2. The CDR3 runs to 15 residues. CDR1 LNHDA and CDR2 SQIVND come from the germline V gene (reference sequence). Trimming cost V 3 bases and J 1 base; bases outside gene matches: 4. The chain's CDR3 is CASSINAGGTDTQYF. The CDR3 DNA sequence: TGTGCCAGTAGTATCAACGCGGGGGGCACAGATACGCAGTATTTT.

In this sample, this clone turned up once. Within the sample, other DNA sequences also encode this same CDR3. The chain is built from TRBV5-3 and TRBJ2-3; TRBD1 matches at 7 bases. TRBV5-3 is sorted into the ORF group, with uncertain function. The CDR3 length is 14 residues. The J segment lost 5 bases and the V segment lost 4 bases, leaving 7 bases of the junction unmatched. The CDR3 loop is CARSLTGFGDTQYF. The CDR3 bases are TGTGCCAGAAGCCTGACAGGGTTTGGAGATACGCAGTATTTT.

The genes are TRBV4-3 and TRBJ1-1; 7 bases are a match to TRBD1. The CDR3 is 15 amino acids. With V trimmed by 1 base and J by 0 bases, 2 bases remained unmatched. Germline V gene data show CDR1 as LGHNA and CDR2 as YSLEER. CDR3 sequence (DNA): TGCGCCAGCAGCCAAGGGCAGGGGGTGAACACTGAAGCTTTCTTT. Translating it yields CASSQGQGVNTEAFF.

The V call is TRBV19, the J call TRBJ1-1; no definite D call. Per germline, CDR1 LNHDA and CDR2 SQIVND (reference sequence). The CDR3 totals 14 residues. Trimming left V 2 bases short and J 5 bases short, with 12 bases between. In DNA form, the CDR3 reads TGTGCCAGTAGTATACGTGGCAGTAATACTGAAGCTTTCTTT. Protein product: CASSIRGSNTEAFF. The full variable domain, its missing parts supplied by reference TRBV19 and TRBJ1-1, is DGGITQSPKYLFRKEGQNVTLSCEQNLNHDAMYWYRQDPGQGLRLIYYSQIVNDFQKGDIAEGYSVSREKKESFPLTVTSAQKNPTAFYLCASSIRGSNTEAFFGQGTRLTVV.